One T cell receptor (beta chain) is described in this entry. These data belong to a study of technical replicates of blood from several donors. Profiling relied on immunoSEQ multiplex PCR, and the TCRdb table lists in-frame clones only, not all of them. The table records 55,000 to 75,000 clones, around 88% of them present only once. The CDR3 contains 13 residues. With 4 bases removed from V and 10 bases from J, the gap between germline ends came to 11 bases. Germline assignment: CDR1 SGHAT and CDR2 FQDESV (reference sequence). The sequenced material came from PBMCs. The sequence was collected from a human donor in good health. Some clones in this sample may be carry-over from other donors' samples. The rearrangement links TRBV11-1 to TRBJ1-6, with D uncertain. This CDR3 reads CASSWGGGSPLHF. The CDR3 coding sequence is TGTGCCAGCAGCTGGGGAGGAGGGTCACCCCTCCACTTT. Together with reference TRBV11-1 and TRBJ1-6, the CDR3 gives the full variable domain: EAEVAQSPRYKITEKSQAVAFWCDPISGHATLYWYRQILGQGPELLVQFQDESVVDDSQLPKDRFSAERLKGVDSTLKIQPAELGDSAMYLCASSWGGGSPLHFGNGTRLTVT.